The 29 T cell receptor beta chains listed next were all sequenced from one sample in a study of PD-1 blockade in mismatch repair-deficient tumors (dated by TCRdb to about 2017). Libraries were built with the immunoSEQ multiplex PCR assay. Drawn from immuneACCESS, this table holds only the in-frame rearrangements with V and J called that TCRdb kept. Clones are partly lost; checked studies trace under half to an unresolved V gene and leave the rest unexplained. This sample has about 38,000 clones in its table, and roughly 77% of those were observed once. The ten largest clones take up roughly 22% of the sample. Here the sequenced sample was peripheral blood, taken 4 weeks after starting pembrolizumab. Receptors originate from an adult with mismatch repair-deficient cancer.

This chain uses TRBV6-5 with TRBJ2-5; 7 nucleotides match TRBD1. Germline CDR1 is MNHEY and CDR2 is SVGAGI. After removal of 5 bases from V and 5 bases from J, the junction contained 5 bases not matched to a gene. CDR3 length equals 13 residues. CDR3 bases: TGTGCCAGCAGTAACACAGGGGAGGAGACCCAGTACTTC. Protein product: CASSNTGEETQYF.

The V and J genes are TRBV11-2 and TRBJ2-5, with D possibly being TRBD1 (6 bases). CDR1 and CDR2 (germline): SGHAT, FQNNGV. V was trimmed by 0 bases and J by 5 bases, leaving 7 bases between them. The CDR3 sequence is 13 residues long. The CDR3 DNA is TGTGCCAGCAGCTTAGAGCAGGGGGAGACCCAGTACTTC. It is translated as CASSLEQGETQYF. The whole variable domain, filled in from reference TRBV11-2 and TRBJ2-5, reads EAGVAQSPRYKIIEKRQSVAFWCNPISGHATLYWYQQILGQGPKLLIQFQNNGVVDDSQLPKDRFSAERLKGVDSTLKIQPAKLEDSAVYLCASSLEQGETQYFGPGTRLLVL.

The chain couples TRBV6-1 to TRBJ2-7; TRBD2 matches at 9 bases. Germline lookup yields CDR1 MNHNS and CDR2 SASEGT. The CDR3 consists of 15 residues. The V and J ends lost 6 bases and 4 bases, in that order; junction bases with no gene match: 10. The CDR3: CASRVTARGGYEQYF. DNA for the CDR3: TGTGCCAGCAGAGTAACAGCGCGGGGGGGTTACGAGCAGTACTTC.

The chain joins TRBV27 to TRBJ2-2; 7 bases line up with TRBD2. Germline V gene data show CDR1 as MNHEY and CDR2 as SMNVEV (reference sequence). The CDR3 loop spans 16 amino acids. Unmatched junction bases numbered 11, after V lost 6 bases and J lost 4 bases. CDR3 sequence (DNA): TGTGCCAGCAGACTAGAGGTGGGAGGGCTCACCGGGGAGCTGTTTTTT. Translating it yields CASRLEVGGLTGELFF.

The chain recombines TRBV4-2 with TRBJ2-3, with 12 bases identical to TRBD1. The V segment lost 0 bases and the J segment 4 bases; nucleotides outside the gene matches: 2. Germline CDR1 LGHNA, CDR2 YNFKEQ. CDR3 length: 16 residues. CDR3 DNA sequence: TGTGCCAGCAGCCAAGATGGGACAGGGGGCGCAGATACGCAGTATTTT. Its translation is CASSQDGTGGADTQYF.

V is TRBV30 and J is TRBJ2-1; TRBD2 agrees at 7 bases. The CDR3 length is 16 residues. Losses at the gene ends were 4 bases for V and 12 bases for J; bases not matched to a gene: 21. Germline assignment: CDR1 GTSNPN and CDR2 SVGIG (reference sequence). CDR3 region: CAWMSRLAVGYLGQFF. Here the CDR3 DNA reads TGTGCCTGGATGAGCCGGCTAGCGGTCGGATACTTGGGGCAGTTCTTC.

This clone has a single count. The V gene is TRBV21-1, the J gene TRBJ1-5; the D call of TRBD1 is as the table states it, not checked on the DNA. TRBV21-1 is tagged as a pseudogene. The length of the CDR3 is 13 residues. CDR3 sequence reads: CASSKTADEPQHF. As DNA, the CDR3 is TGTGCCAGCAGCAAAACAGCTGATGAGCCCCAGCATTTT.

The V call is TRBV11-2, the J call TRBJ2-1; the match to TRBD2 covers 11 bases. J was trimmed by 10 bases and V by 5 bases; bases with no gene match: 10. The CDR3 has 15 amino acids. Per the germline V gene, CDR1 is SGHAT and CDR2 is FQNNGV. The CDR3 DNA reads TGTGCCAGCAGCCCAACTAGCGGGAGCCCTCGGGAGCAGTTCTTC. This translates into CASSPTSGSPREQFF. Based on the CDR3 plus reference TRBV11-2 and TRBJ2-1, the full variable domain is EAGVAQSPRYKIIEKRQSVAFWCNPISGHATLYWYQQILGQGPKLLIQFQNNGVVDDSQLPKDRFSAERLKGVDSTLKIQPAKLEDSAVYLCASSPTSGSPREQFFGPGTRLTVL.

V is TRBV7-8 and J is TRBJ2-7; D is perhaps TRBD1 or TRBD2 (5 bases each). Looked up from germline, CDR1 is SGHVS and CDR2 is FQNEAQ. Trimming removed 1 base from V and 0 bases from J, with 13 bases in between. The CDR3 contains 16 residues. CDR3 amino acids: CASSLGGVAISYEQYF. CDR3 sequence (DNA): TGTGCCAGCAGCTTAGGAGGGGTGGCGATCTCCTACGAGCAGTACTTC. Filled out from reference TRBV7-8 and TRBJ2-7, the complete variable domain reads GAGVSQSPRYKVAKRGQDVALRCDPISGHVSLFWYQQALGQGPEFLTYFQNEAQLDKSGLPSDRFFAERPEGSVSTLKIQRTQQEDSAVYLCASSLGGVAISYEQYFGPGTRLTVT.

This clone occurred once. The chain links TRBV4-1 to TRBJ2-7; 14 bases match TRBD2. The CDR3 totals 17 residues. With 1 base clipped from V and 6 bases from J, the junction kept 8 bases outside the gene matches. Germline V gene sequence: CDR1 MGHRA, CDR2 YSYEKL. Written as DNA, the CDR3 is TGCGCCAGCAGCCAAGTGGGACTAGCGGGAGTCGGGAGCGAGCAGTACTTC. This codes for CASSQVGLAGVGSEQYF.

This chain connects TRBV4-3 to TRBJ1-5; the D is unclear. The CDR3 has 13 residues. Between the trimmed V and J ends, which lost 0 bases and 6 bases, there was a span of 6 bases. Germline V gives CDR1 LGHNA, CDR2 YSLEER. CDR3: CASSQEISQPQHF. CDR3 nucleotides: TGCGCCAGCAGCCAAGAAATAAGTCAGCCCCAGCATTTT.

CDR3 DNA: TGTGCCAGTAGTACCCGGACCACTAGCACAGATACGCAGTATTTT. Protein product: CASSTRTTSTDTQYF. The chain links TRBV19 to TRBJ2-3; D not resolved. V was clipped by 4 bases and J by 0 bases, with 11 bases between them. This CDR3 comprises 15 residues. Germline values: CDR1 LNHDA, CDR2 SQIVND (reference sequence).

The rearrangement joins TRBV27 to TRBJ2-3; D unresolved. V lost 6 bases, J lost 7 bases, and 17 bases lay in between. The length of the CDR3 is 14 residues. The germline gives CDR1 MNHEY, CDR2 SMNVEV (reference sequence). Written as DNA, the CDR3 is TGTGCCAGCAGGAACACGCTAGGAACACATACGCAGTATTTT. Translation: CASRNTLGTHTQYF.

This clone was seen a few times. The chain employs TRBV7-9 and TRBJ2-7, with D perhaps matching TRBD1 (5 bases). Germline V gene lookup returns CDR1 SEHNR and CDR2 FQNEAQ (reference sequence). The CDR3 spans 13 residues. The V gene lost 5 bases and the J gene lost 4 bases, with 12 bases spanning the gap. The CDR3 loop is CASSSVQGYEQYF. The CDR3 DNA follows: TGTGCCAGCAGCAGCGTCCAGGGTTACGAGCAGTACTTC.

This clone was counted once. This sequence joins TRBV29-1 and TRBJ1-1, with no clear D. The CDR3 runs to 14 residues. Germline V CDR1 and CDR2: SQVTM, ANQGSEA. The V end was cut by 6 bases, the J end by 2 bases, with 16 bases between. For the CDR3, the DNA is TGCAGCGTCTGGCCAGCAGGCTTTAACACTGAAGCTTTCTTT. It specifies CSVWPAGFNTEAFF.

This chain uses TRBV13 with TRBJ2-5; a possible D gene is TRBD2 (6 bases). The CDR3 spans 14 residues. Trimming took off 0 bases at V and 5 bases at J, with 10 bases between the two ends. Germline CDR1 reads PRHDT; CDR2 reads FYEKMQ (reference sequence). The CDR3 protein is CASSLGGRWETQYF. DNA for the CDR3: TGTGCCAGCAGCTTAGGTGGGAGGTGGGAGACCCAGTACTTC.

The chain uses TRBV28 and TRBJ2-1; TRBD2 aligns across 9 bases. Trimming removed 7 bases from V and 7 bases from J; junction bases left unmatched: 14. Germline V gives CDR1 MDHEN, CDR2 SYDVKM. The CDR3 totals 16 residues. The CDR3 DNA is TGTGCCAGCACCCTAGCAGGGCTAGCGGGACCTAATGAGCAGTTCTTC. It encodes CASTLAGLAGPNEQFF.

The chain carries TRBV5-4 and TRBJ2-1; 11 bases are shared with TRBD2. Germline lookup yields CDR1 SGHNT and CDR2 YYREEE (reference sequence). J lost 4 bases, V lost 0 bases, and 0 bases had no gene match. This CDR3 comprises 15 residues. For the CDR3, the DNA is TGTGCCAGCAGCTTGGGGACTAGCGGGTACAATGAGCAGTTCTTC. Its translation: CASSLGTSGYNEQFF.

The chain links TRBV28 to TRBJ1-5, with D hard to call. The CDR3 is 15 amino acids. The V end was cut by 3 bases, the J end by 1 base, with 10 bases between. The germline CDR1 and CDR2 sequences are MDHEN and SYDVKM. In DNA, the CDR3 is TGTGCCAGCAGTTTCATAGGTAACAGCAATCAGCCCCAGCATTTT. Translating it yields CASSFIGNSNQPQHF.

The V call is TRBV6-5, the J call TRBJ2-1; D ambiguous. Trimming shortened V by 6 bases and J by 0 bases, and 9 bases separated the two germline ends. Germline CDR1 MNHEY, CDR2 SVGAGI. The CDR3 length is 14 residues. CDR3 sequence (DNA): TGTGCCAGCAGGTGTGATAGCTCCTACAATGAGCAGTTCTTC. Residues: CASRCDSSYNEQFF.

This sequence joins TRBV5-3 and TRBJ2-3, with 8 nucleotides matching TRBD2. TRBV5-3 is sorted into the ORF group, with uncertain function. This CDR3 comprises 18 residues. J gave up 2 bases and V 4 bases, and 15 bases lay outside the gene matches. CDR3 sequence reads: CARSPGGAVAEPTDTQYF. The CDR3 region has the DNA TGTGCCAGAAGCCCGGGGGGGGCGGTAGCGGAACCCACAGATACGCAGTATTTT.

This clone has more than one count but fewer than ten. The rearrangement joins TRBV4-2 to TRBJ2-2; D may be TRBD1 (6 bases). Germline-derived CDR1 and CDR2 are LGHNA and YNFKEQ. The CDR3 runs 16 residues. The ends were cut back, 0 bases at V and 4 bases at J, with 12 bases in the middle. The CDR3 DNA reads TGTGCCAGCAGCCAAGATCCAGACAGGACCACCGGGGAGCTGTTTTTT. This codes for CASSQDPDRTTGELFF.

This clone showed up just once. The V gene is TRBV19, the J gene TRBJ2-2, with TRBD2 identical over 8 bases. V shed 6 bases and J 6 bases; nucleotides not matched to a gene: 6. The V gene's germline CDR1 is LNHDA and CDR2 SQIVND (reference sequence). The CDR3 loop spans 14 amino acids. As DNA, the CDR3 is TGTGCCAGTAGACGGACTAGCTCGGCCGGGGAGCTGTTTTTT. Amino acid sequence: CASRRTSSAGELFF.

Written as DNA, the CDR3 is TGTGCCAGCAGTTATCCCGGAGCCGGGACAGGGGCTGGATTCAGTAATGAAAAACTGTTTTTT. It yields the protein CASSYPGAGTGAGFSNEKLFF. J is TRBJ1-4 and V is TRBV28, with 10 bases fitting TRBD1. The CDR3 is made up of 21 amino acids. The germline V gene has CDR1 MDHEN and CDR2 SYDVKM. V shed 4 bases and J 4 bases; nucleotides not matched to a gene: 21.

The rearrangement links TRBV19 to TRBJ2-7; 7 bases align to TRBD1. Trimming removed 4 bases from V and 3 bases from J; junction bases left unmatched: 12. Germline CDR1 reads LNHDA; CDR2 reads SQIVND (reference sequence). The CDR3 length is 16 residues. Here the CDR3 reads CASSTGPGQILYEQYF. The CDR3 DNA sequence: TGTGCCAGTAGTACGGGCCCGGGACAGATCCTCTACGAGCAGTACTTC. The whole variable domain, filled in from reference TRBV19 and TRBJ2-7, reads DGGITQSPKYLFRKEGQNVTLSCEQNLNHDAMYWYRQDPGQGLRLIYYSQIVNDFQKGDIAEGYSVSREKKESFPLTVTSAQKNPTAFYLCASSTGPGQILYEQYFGPGTRLTVT.

V usage is TRBV14 and J usage is TRBJ2-1; TRBD2 might be the D (6 bases). The CDR3 sequence is 18 residues long. Germline V gives CDR1 SGHDN, CDR2 FVKESK. Between the trimmed V and J ends, which lost 1 base and 5 bases, there was a span of 21 bases. Here the CDR3 reads CASSQVSSWRGPNNEQFF. The DNA for the CDR3 is TGTGCCAGCAGCCAAGTGTCGTCATGGCGGGGTCCCAACAATGAGCAGTTCTTC. Looking up the rest from reference TRBV14 and TRBJ2-1 gives the full variable domain: EAGVTQFPSHSVIEKGQTVTLRCDPISGHDNLYWYRRVMGKEIKFLLHFVKESKQDESGMPNNRFLAERTGGTYSTLKVQPAELEDSGVYFCASSQVSSWRGPNNEQFFGPGTRLTVL.

The CDR3 nucleotides read TGTGCCAGCAGCTTAGCCCCGACGGGGAATGAGCAGTTCTTC. It yields the protein CASSLAPTGNEQFF. This chain joins TRBV11-2 and TRBJ2-1, with D maybe TRBD2 (5 bases). Trimming shortened V by 1 base and J by 7 bases, and 11 bases separated the two germline ends. Germline loops: CDR1 SGHAT, CDR2 FQNNGV. The CDR3 runs to 14 residues.

The chain combines TRBV7-8 with TRBJ2-3; D is perhaps TRBD1 or TRBD2 (5 bases each). Germline CDR1 and CDR2: SGHVS and FQNEAQ. The V gene lost 5 bases and the J gene lost 0 bases, with 9 bases spanning the gap. The CDR3 covers 14 residues. The DNA of the CDR3 is TGTGCCAGCAGCAACCGGGACAGCACAGATACGCAGTATTTT. Translated, it gives CASSNRDSTDTQYF.

The count of this clone is one. This chain's CDR3 is CASSPGTSSYNEQFF. DNA for the CDR3: TGTGCCAGCAGTCCCGGGACTAGCTCCTACAATGAGCAGTTCTTC. This sequence joins TRBV6-5 and TRBJ2-1; TRBD2 matches at 8 bases. The trim removed 5 bases at V and 0 bases at J, leaving 3 bases unmatched. There are 15 residues in the CDR3. CDR1 is MNHEY, CDR2 SVGAGI, per germline.